This TCR beta chain was documented in a study of T cell repertoires in cytomegalovirus infection. Study context: Well-studied HLA-B-restricted CMV epitopes were used in the study alongside recently identified HLA-C-restricted ones.

TCRdb fed the reads into MiXCR, producing one record per CDR3 protein. The sample holds some 480,000 distinct CDR3 sequences, around a third seen once. Findings and caveats of the study: The ex vivo response was dominated by HLA-C-restricted CMV-specific TCR beta clonotypes. Using cumulative public TCR beta family frequency, the authors identified those who carried CMV together with the relevant HLA.

The V end lost 9 bases, the J end lost 8 bases, and 20 bases lay between the germline ends. The CDR3 runs to 13 residues. The germline V gene has CDR1 SEHNR and CDR2 FQNEAQ (reference sequence). Comments on this clonotype: Its antigen remains unknown.

V is TRBV7-9 and J is TRBJ2-7; tentative D call: TRBD2 (5 bases). The receptor's source is a human donor in good health (CMV status not recorded). Some clones in this sample may be carry-over from other donors' samples. The sample was cultured PBMCs, taken from culture after CMV antigen stimulation. CDR3 protein: CASSSRVASQQYV. CDR3 DNA: TGTGCCAGTAGTTCTAGAGTCGCTAGCCAGCAGTACGTC.